The 3 T cell receptor beta chains below all came from one sample that was sequenced in a study of blood T cell repertoires in COVID-19. Produced via immunoSEQ multiplex PCR; TCRdb's table is partial and in-frame only. The table has approximately 490,000 clones, about nine tenths seen once; the top ten hold 0.7%. The specimen sequenced was PBMCs or T cells enriched from blood (not recorded which). The receptors were sampled from a woman aged 18-30 years who had recovered from COVID-19.

Comment on this clone: Other DNA sequences of this sample code for an identical CDR3. The V call is TRBV5-1, the J call TRBJ1-1; D is possibly TRBD1 (6 bases). The CDR3 has 13 residues. Trimming removed 2 bases from V and 4 bases from J, with 9 bases in between. Germline CDR1 reads SGHRS; CDR2 reads YFSETQ. DNA for the CDR3: TGCGCCAGCAGCTTAACAGGGTCCACTGAAGCTTTCTTT. This gives the protein CASSLTGSTEAFF.

The gene calls are TRBV7-9 and TRBJ1-5; TRBD1 is a possible D gene (6 bases). The CDR3 runs 12 residues. Germline V gene data show CDR1 as SEHNR and CDR2 as FQNEAQ (reference sequence). V lost 4 bases and J lost 5, with 6 bases in between. The CDR3 sequence is CASSWTDQPQHF. In nucleotides, the CDR3 is TGTGCCAGCAGCTGGACAGATCAGCCCCAGCATTTT. The full variable domain, completed using reference TRBV7-9 and TRBJ1-5, is DTGVSQNPRHKITKRGQNVTFRCDPISEHNRLYWYRQTLGQGPEFLTYFQNEAQLEKSRLLSDRFSAERPKGSFSTLEIQRTEQGDSAMYLCASSWTDQPQHFGDGTRLSIL.

The J gene is TRBJ2-7, the V gene TRBV7-8; TRBD1 matches at 9 bases. V shed 6 bases and J 2 bases; nucleotides not matched to a gene: 11. The CDR3 runs 16 residues. The germline CDR1 and CDR2 sequences are SGHVS and FQNEAQ. This chain's CDR3 is CASSLGEGTGPYEQYF. The CDR3 nucleotides read TGTGCCAGCAGTCTAGGGGAGGGGACAGGGCCCTACGAGCAGTACTTC. Drawing the rest from reference TRBV7-8 and TRBJ2-7, the complete variable domain is GAGVSQSPRYKVAKRGQDVALRCDPISGHVSLFWYQQALGQGPEFLTYFQNEAQLDKSGLPSDRFFAERPEGSVSTLKIQRTQQEDSAVYLCASSLGEGTGPYEQYFGPGTRLTVT.